The next 27 T cell receptor beta chains were all read from a single sample in a study of Ad26.COV2.S vaccination and SARS-CoV-2 variants. Produced via immunoSEQ multiplex PCR; TCRdb's table is partial and in-frame only. Seen here are about 480,000 clones, around 88% observed once, and the top ten hold around 13%. Treatment here: approximately 18 received Ad26.COV2.S at low or high dose, single or two shots; 5 received placebo; per-sample allocation not given. It was on day 63 after the first vaccine or placebo injection that samples were taken. Sequenced here: peripheral blood, sampled in a trial of Ad26.COV2.S vaccine versus placebo. These TCRs come from a person aged 18-65 years who received the Ad26.COV2.S COVID-19 vaccine or a placebo.

V is TRBV18 and J is TRBJ2-1; the match to TRBD1 covers 11 bases. The CDR3 spans 16 residues. Germline V gives CDR1 KGHSH, CDR2 LQKENI. V trimming: 3 bases; J trimming: 7 bases; junction bases outside the gene matches: 8. The CDR3 loop is CASSPTRTGGKNEQFF. As DNA, the CDR3 is TGTGCCAGCTCACCTACCAGGACAGGGGGCAAGAATGAGCAGTTCTTC.

V usage is TRBV28 and J usage is TRBJ1-1; D possibly corresponds to TRBD1 (5 bases). Trimming shortened V by 7 bases and J by 5 bases, and 20 bases separated the two germline ends. The CDR3 is made up of 15 amino acids. The germline V gene encodes CDR1 MDHEN and CDR2 SYDVKM. For the CDR3, the DNA is TGTGCCAGCATTGGGGGAACCTCCATGGGAACTGAAGCTTTCTTT. It is translated as CASIGGTSMGTEAFF.

The chain has TRBV20-1 and TRBJ2-3, with 10 bases lining up with TRBD2. V trimming: 3 bases; J trimming: 4 bases; junction bases outside the gene matches: 7. The CDR3 contains 15 residues. Germline V gives CDR1 DFQATT, CDR2 SNEGSKA (reference sequence). CDR3 nucleotides: TGCAGTGCTAGTCCCCTAGCGGGAGTAGCAGATACGCAGTATTTT. This encodes CSASPLAGVADTQYF.

V usage is TRBV5-1 and J usage is TRBJ2-7; TRBD2 aligns across 11 bases. The V segment lost 4 bases and the J segment 6 bases; nucleotides outside the gene matches: 6. Germline lookup yields CDR1 SGHRS and CDR2 YFSETQ. This CDR3 region has 14 residues. Written as DNA, the CDR3 is TGCGCCAGCAGCGAAACTAGCGGGAGCTCCGAGCAGTACTTC. As protein: CASSETSGSSEQYF.

The V gene is TRBV4-1, the J gene TRBJ2-7; D ambiguous. The V and J ends lost 0 bases and 7 bases respectively, with 16 bases between them. Germline loops: CDR1 MGHRA, CDR2 YSYEKL. CDR3 size: 15 residues. CDR3 coding DNA: TGCGCCAGCAGCCAAGAAAGGGTCGGTCTACGGGAGCAGTACTTC. It specifies CASSQERVGLREQYF.

V is TRBV27 and J is TRBJ2-3; D is ambiguous. The CDR3 extends over 15 amino acids. In germline, CDR1 is MNHEY, CDR2 SMNVEV (reference sequence). V was pared by 2 bases and J by 7 bases, with 16 bases between. CDR3 coding DNA: TGTGCCAGCAGTTTAGCTTTCGGCAGGATACATACGCAGTATTTT. Protein: CASSLAFGRIHTQYF.

The J gene is TRBJ2-1, the V gene TRBV10-1; D perhaps matches TRBD2 (5 bases). Trimming cost V 6 bases and J 0 bases, with 15 bases left between them. The CDR3 extends over 16 amino acids. Germline V lookup: CDR1 WNHNN, CDR2 SYGVQD (reference sequence). The CDR3 bases are TGCGCCAGCAGGTTGGGCGGGTCCCCCTCCTACAATGAGCAGTTCTTC. Its translation is CASRLGGSPSYNEQFF.

Here the CDR3 reads CASSLAGRGRGEQFF. CDR3 sequence (DNA): TGTGCCAGCAGCTTAGCGGGCAGGGGGCGGGGTGAGCAGTTCTTC. The chain employs TRBV7-2 and TRBJ2-1, with 8 nucleotides matching TRBD1. The CDR3 has 15 residues. CDR1 and CDR2 from the germline V gene are SGHTA and FQGNSA. V lost 0 bases and J lost 9; bases outside the gene matches: 7.

As for this clone: Other DNA sequences in this sample translate to the same CDR3. The chain has TRBV7-2 and TRBJ1-3; D may be TRBD1 (5 bases). Trimming stripped 0 bases from V and 3 bases from J, with 6 bases between. The CDR3 has 14 amino acids. The germline V gene has CDR1 SGHTA and CDR2 FQGNSA. The CDR3 DNA sequence: TGTGCCAGCAGCTTAGCGCAGGGTGGAAACACCATATATTTT. Amino acids: CASSLAQGGNTIYF.

This clone was observed a few times. This rearrangement joins TRBV7-3 to TRBJ1-1; the D gene is possibly TRBD1 (6 bases). Germline CDR1 SGHTA, CDR2 FQGTGA. V dropped 2 bases and J dropped 4 bases, with 8 bases sitting between them. The CDR3 is 13 residues long. The CDR3 bases are TGTGCCAGCAGCTTATTGACAGGCACTGAAGCTTTCTTT. Translated, it gives CASSLLTGTEAFF.

The V gene is TRBV4-3, the J gene TRBJ1-3; the D is unclear. Germline CDR1 reads LGHNA; CDR2 reads YSLEER. The CDR3 runs to 14 residues. The V and J ends lost 1 base and 1 base respectively, with 5 bases between them. In DNA form, the CDR3 reads TGCGCCAGCAGCCAAGTTGTGTCTGGAAACACCATATATTTT. Translated, it gives CASSQVVSGNTIYF.

The rearrangement links TRBV10-3 to TRBJ2-5; no clear D gene. The CDR3 is 15 residues long. Trimming took 1 base from V and 5 from J, leaving 14 bases between them. Germline loops: CDR1 ENHRY, CDR2 SYGVKD. CDR3: CAISEWARSGETQYF. The CDR3, as DNA: TGTGCCATCAGTGAGTGGGCGCGGTCCGGGGAGACCCAGTACTTC.

The J gene is TRBJ2-5, the V gene TRBV11-3; 12 bases are a match to TRBD1. The junction had 7 bases not matched to a gene; V was cut back by 4 bases and J by 4 bases. CDR3 length: 16 amino acids. Germline lookup yields CDR1 SGHNT and CDR2 YENEEA. CDR3: CASSSRGQGALETQYF. In DNA form, the CDR3 reads TGTGCCAGCAGCTCGAGGGGACAGGGGGCCTTAGAGACCCAGTACTTC.

This clone was found a few times. The V and J genes are TRBV30 and TRBJ2-7; D might be TRBD1 or TRBD2, each matching 5 bases. CDR1 GTSNPN and CDR2 SVGIG come from the germline V gene (reference sequence). Trimming removed 0 bases from V and 6 bases from J, with 9 bases in between. The CDR3 has 12 residues. This CDR3 reads CAWSVPGGEQYF. The CDR3 nucleotides read TGTGCCTGGAGTGTACCTGGGGGCGAGCAGTACTTC.

V gene TRBV10-2 combines with J gene TRBJ2-1; 10 bases line up with TRBD2. V shed 6 bases, J shed 2 bases, and the junction held 1 base outside the gene matches. CDR1 WSHSY and CDR2 SAAADI come from the germline V gene. This CDR3 region has 14 residues. The CDR3 DNA reads as TGCGCCAGCAGACTAGCGGGACCCTACAATGAGCAGTTCTTC. It encodes CASRLAGPYNEQFF.

The chain couples TRBV13 to TRBJ2-3, with TRBD2 matching 10 bases. This CDR3 has 15 residues. The ends lost 5 bases at V and 2 bases at J; junction bases unmatched: 4. Germline CDR1 reads PRHDT; CDR2 reads FYEKMQ (reference sequence). In DNA form, the CDR3 reads TGTGCCAGCAGCCCGCTAGCGGGGGTCACAGATACGCAGTATTTT. Its protein product is CASSPLAGVTDTQYF.

The J gene is TRBJ2-2, the V gene TRBV29-1; no reliable D call. The CDR3 runs to 13 residues. Germline CDR1 reads SQVTM; CDR2 reads ANQGSEA. The ends were cut back, 3 bases at V and 1 base at J, with 6 bases in the middle. The CDR3 coding sequence is TGCAGCGTTGATCCAGGGAACACCGGGGAGCTGTTTTTT. This gives the protein CSVDPGNTGELFF.

The chain carries TRBV18 and TRBJ1-1; D is ambiguous. Trimming stripped 5 bases from V and 5 bases from J, with 9 bases between. The length of the CDR3 is 12 residues. Germline V gives CDR1 KGHSH, CDR2 LQKENI. This chain's CDR3 is CASSAPWTEAFF. CDR3 nucleotide sequence: TGTGCCAGCTCAGCCCCCTGGACTGAAGCTTTCTTT. Together with reference TRBV18 and TRBJ1-1, the CDR3 gives the full variable domain: NAGVMQNPRHLVRRRGQEARLRCSPMKGHSHVYWYRQLPEEGLKFMVYLQKENIIDESGMPKERFSAEFPKEGPSILRIQQVVRGDSAAYFCASSAPWTEAFFGQGTRLTVV.

As concerns this clone: One end of the junction does not line up with germline, which may come from a read error. The rearrangement links TRBV9 to TRBJ1-1, with a weak D call TRBD1 (6 bases). The CDR3 spans 13 residues. The germline gives CDR1 SGDLS, CDR2 YYNGEE. The CDR3, as DNA: TGTGCCAGCAGCGTAGGGTCAGGGGAGGGCATAGAGTTT. Amino acid sequence: CASSVGSGEGIEF.

This chain links TRBV4-2 with TRBJ2-7, with 11 bases that match TRBD2. This CDR3 region has 15 residues. The V gene's germline CDR1 is LGHNA and CDR2 YNFKEQ. After removal of 0 bases from V and 10 bases from J, the junction contained 8 bases not matched to a gene. CDR3 DNA: TGTGCCAGCAGCCAAGAGCTTTCACTAGCGGGAGACCAGTACTTC. Translating gives CASSQELSLAGDQYF.

This clone was seen a single time. The gene calls are TRBV12-3 or TRBV12-4 and TRBJ1-1; TRBD1 might be the D (6 bases). The CDR3 loop spans 13 amino acids. Trimming left V 4 bases short and J 1 base short, with 7 bases between. The CDR3 here is CASSSTGNTEAFF. In DNA form, the CDR3 reads TGTGCCAGCAGTTCGACAGGGAACACTGAAGCTTTCTTT.

As regards this clone: The same CDR3 is also encoded by other DNA sequences in this sample. The chain uses TRBV6-2 or TRBV6-3 and TRBJ2-4; D possibly corresponds to TRBD2 (5 bases). Germline values: CDR1 MNHEY, CDR2 SVGEGT. The CDR3 is 15 residues long. Between the trimmed V and J ends, which lost 4 bases and 0 bases, there was a span of 10 bases. In DNA, the CDR3 is TGTGCCAGCAGTTTCAGAGGACTAGCCAAAAACATTCAGTACTTC. This translates into CASSFRGLAKNIQYF.

Note on this clone: The same CDR3 is also encoded by other DNA sequences in this sample. This sequence joins TRBV11-3 and TRBJ2-1; 7 bases fit TRBD2. Looked up from germline, CDR1 is SGHNT and CDR2 is YENEEA. Germline trimming cut 5 bases from V and 7 bases from J; bases unmatched to any gene: 2. The CDR3 loop spans 12 amino acids. In DNA form, the CDR3 reads TGTGCCAGCAGCCCCGGGGGGAATGAGCAGTTCTTC. It encodes CASSPGGNEQFF.

With respect to this clone: The same CDR3 is also encoded by other DNA sequences in this sample. The V and J genes are TRBV7-2 and TRBJ1-1, with D unresolved. This CDR3 comprises 13 residues. Germline assignment: CDR1 SGHTA and CDR2 FQGNSA. V was cut by 2 bases and J by 5 bases, with 9 bases left in between. CDR3 sequence: CASSLIGGTEAFF. The CDR3 nucleotides are TGTGCCAGCAGCTTAATAGGCGGGACTGAAGCTTTCTTT.

This chain's CDR3 is CASSLARVWTYEQYF. The CDR3 coding sequence is TGTGCCAGCAGCCTTGCCAGGGTGTGGACCTACGAGCAGTACTTC. The J gene is TRBJ2-7, the V gene TRBV21-1; the table gives TRBD1 as D, unverified against the DNA. TRBV21-1 is a pseudogene. The CDR3 spans 15 residues.

V is TRBV30 and J is TRBJ2-7, with 8 bases fitting TRBD2. Germline V gene sequence: CDR1 GTSNPN, CDR2 SVGIG (reference sequence). J gave up 3 bases and V 2 bases, and 9 bases lay outside the gene matches. The CDR3 is made up of 15 amino acids. The CDR3 protein is CAWSSRTSLSYEQYF. CDR3 DNA sequence: TGTGCCTGGAGTAGCCGGACTAGCTTAAGCTACGAGCAGTACTTC.

The chain employs TRBV5-4 and TRBJ2-1, with D unclear. This CDR3 has 14 residues. The V gene's germline CDR1 is SGHNT and CDR2 YYREEE (reference sequence). V was pared by 0 bases and J by 8 bases, with 12 bases between. In nucleotides, the CDR3 is TGTGCCAGCAGCTTGGGCGTAACCTTGGATGAGCAGTTCTTC. It encodes CASSLGVTLDEQFF. Drawing the rest from reference TRBV5-4 and TRBJ2-1, the complete variable domain is ETGVTQSPTHLIKTRGQQVTLRCSSQSGHNTVSWYQQALGQGPQFIFQYYREEENGRGNFPPRFSGLQFPNYSSELNVNALELDDSALYLCASSLGVTLDEQFFGPGTRLTVL.